This TCR beta chain was identified during a study of blood T cell repertoires in COVID-19. Overall study context: Samples of COVID-19 (acute and convalescent) were obtained from the United States, Italy and Spain. T cells, B-cell-depleted T cells, or PBMCs supplied cDNA or gDNA.

Patients of the Seattle cohort, enrolled during active infection, were followed longitudinally. Under the authors' procedure: It was from reference gene primer amplification that nucleated cell counts were estimated. Method: immunoSEQ multiplex PCR; TCRdb's copy keeps in-frame clones and lacks some. V and J calls plus clone size are reproduced from that table; the DNA served to infer D and trimming. The sample carries tens of thousands of clones, around 77% recorded once. Germline V gives CDR1 MDHEN, CDR2 SYDVKM. Unmatched junction bases numbered 7, after V lost 5 bases and J lost 4 bases. The CDR3 has 14 residues.

The V and J genes are TRBV28 and TRBJ1-2; 7 bases line up with TRBD1. The sequence was obtained from a man between 65 and 80 years old with COVID-19, enrolled during active disease. The source material was peripheral blood. The CDR3 DNA sequence: TGTGCCAGCAGTAGACGACAGGGAATCTATGGCTACACCTTC. This translates into CASSRRQGIYGYTF.